Following are 4 T cell receptor beta chains from one sample sequenced in a study of T cell changes during pregnancy in multiple sclerosis. Assay used: immunoSEQ multiplex PCR; TCRdb lists only in-frame clones, some missing. The sample has approximately 79,000 clones, around 90% seen once. The material was CD4+ T cells from peripheral blood mononuclear cells, obtained before pregnancy. These receptors all come from a female donor with multiple sclerosis, enrolled in a pregnancy study.

A single count supports this clone. The chain couples TRBV28 to TRBJ1-1; D is ambiguous. CDR3 length: 12 residues. Germline V gene lookup returns CDR1 MDHEN and CDR2 SYDVKM. V lost 3 bases to trimming and J lost 5 bases, with 7 bases between them. Here the CDR3 DNA reads TGTGCCAGCAGTTTTCTCAGAACTGAAGCTTTCTTT. It is translated as CASSFLRTEAFF.

V gene TRBV2 combines with J gene TRBJ2-5, with 12 bases fitting TRBD2. This CDR3 spans 18 amino acids. The V segment lost 4 bases and the J segment 2 bases; nucleotides outside the gene matches: 11. CDR1 SNHLY and CDR2 FYNNEI come from the germline V gene. CDR3 coding DNA: TGTGCCAGCAGTGTAGGGCAACTAGCGGGAGGTGGGCAAGAGACCCAGTACTTC. It specifies CASSVGQLAGGGQETQYF.

This chain joins TRBV7-2 and TRBJ2-1; D ambiguous. The CDR3 sequence is 12 residues long. Germline CDR1 SGHTA, CDR2 FQGNSA. Trimming removed 5 bases at V and 6 bases at J, with 8 bases between. This CDR3 is CASSPVRNEQFF. In DNA, the CDR3 is TGTGCCAGCAGCCCCGTGCGCAATGAGCAGTTCTTC.

The chain couples TRBV5-1 to TRBJ2-2; D might be TRBD1 (6 bases). V lost 3 bases, J lost 1 base, and 13 bases lay in between. Germline V gene lookup returns CDR1 SGHRS and CDR2 YFSETQ. This CDR3 has 16 residues. The DNA for the CDR3 is TGCGCCAGCAGCTCCCCTACGGGACAGAACACCGGGGAGCTGTTTTTT. Translation gives CASSSPTGQNTGELFF.